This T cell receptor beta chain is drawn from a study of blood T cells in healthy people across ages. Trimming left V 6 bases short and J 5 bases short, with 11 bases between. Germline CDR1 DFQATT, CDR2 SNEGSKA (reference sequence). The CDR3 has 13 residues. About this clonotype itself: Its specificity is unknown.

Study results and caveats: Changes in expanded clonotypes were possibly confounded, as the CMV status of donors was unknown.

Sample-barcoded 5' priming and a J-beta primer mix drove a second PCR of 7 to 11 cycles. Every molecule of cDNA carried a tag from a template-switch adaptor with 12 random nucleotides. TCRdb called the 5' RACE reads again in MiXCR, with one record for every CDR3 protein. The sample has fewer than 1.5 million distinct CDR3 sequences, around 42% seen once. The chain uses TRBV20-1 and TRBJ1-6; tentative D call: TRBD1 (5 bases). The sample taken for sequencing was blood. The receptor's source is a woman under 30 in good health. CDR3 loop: CSAEGTDNSPLHF. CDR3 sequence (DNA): TGCAGTGCGGAAGGGACGGATAATTCACCCCTCCACTTT.